The present T cell receptor (beta chain) was sequenced within a study of human versus mouse CDR3 diversity and MHC coevolution. The CDR3 has 15 residues. Germline CDR1 is MGHRA and CDR2 is YSYEKL. V gave up 3 bases and J gave up 8 bases; unmatched junction bases: 4. Whole-study findings and limits: Human T cells underwent selection on about six different MHC II alleles.

On this clone: What it binds is not known.

Data came from immunoSEQ multiplex PCR; TCRdb stores just in-frame clones and leaves some out. This sample has 60,000 or so clones; about 94% occur once, and the top ten carry about 20%. The sample taken for sequencing was naive CD4+ T cells from blood. The subset is: CD45RO-negative CD62L-positive naive CD4 T cells. The TCR was taken from a person between 60 and 69 years old in good health. This rearrangement joins TRBV4-1 to TRBJ2-2; 12 nucleotides align to TRBD1. The CDR3 region is CASSQGQGAKGELFF. The CDR3 DNA sequence: TGCGCCAGCAGCCAGGGACAGGGGGCTAAGGGGGAGCTGTTTTTT.